This passage covers 12 T cell receptor beta chains from one sample sequenced in a study of neoadjuvant anti-PD-1 for oral cavity cancer. Using immunoSEQ multiplex PCR, the repertoire was profiled, and TCRdb retains in-frame clones only, with some absent. The data contain 15,000 to 20,000 clones, roughly 78% of them singletons. Sequenced here: PBMCs, sampled before nivolumab (anti-PD-1) treatment. The receptors derive from a person between 35 and 79 years old with oral cavity squamous cell carcinoma.

The rearrangement links TRBV18 to TRBJ2-1; D call uncertain. Trimming took off 2 bases at V and 0 bases at J, with 8 bases between the two ends. This CDR3 spans 15 amino acids. The germline gives CDR1 KGHSH, CDR2 LQKENI. The CDR3 spells CASSPGVGSYNEQFF. Here the CDR3 DNA reads TGTGCCAGCTCACCAGGGGTGGGCTCCTACAATGAGCAGTTCTTC.

This chain connects TRBV27 to TRBJ2-1; TRBD2 is a possible D gene (7 bases). Germline values: CDR1 MNHEY, CDR2 SMNVEV (reference sequence). V lost 3 bases and J lost 5, with 14 bases in between. The CDR3 covers 15 residues. The CDR3 nucleotides are TGTGCCAGCAGTTTGGGGGGGGCCCCGAACAATGAGCAGTTCTTC. This gives the protein CASSLGGAPNNEQFF.

This clone was observed a few times. The chain couples TRBV27 to TRBJ2-1; 9 bases fit TRBD2. Trimming at V came to 8 bases and at J to 8 bases, leaving 10 bases not matched to a gene. The length of the CDR3 is 14 residues. The germline gives CDR1 MNHEY, CDR2 SMNVEV (reference sequence). CDR3: CASGRGTSPHEQFF. CDR3 bases: TGTGCCAGCGGGCGCGGGACTAGCCCTCATGAGCAGTTCTTC.

The V gene is TRBV30, the J gene TRBJ1-3; D is undetermined. The CDR3 extends over 15 amino acids. Trimming pared 0 bases from V and 11 bases from J, leaving 20 bases between. From germline, CDR1 is GTSNPN and CDR2 SVGIG (reference sequence). DNA for the CDR3: TGTGCCTGGAGTGTAAACGGCGGCAAAGGGATCCCCATATATTTT. Translated: CAWSVNGGKGIPIYF.

The chain couples TRBV1 to TRBJ1-1; TRBD1 reflects the table's D call only, with no check against the DNA. TRBV1 is designated a pseudogene. The CDR3 extends over 15 amino acids. The CDR3: CTSSHKQSLNTEAFF. Here the CDR3 DNA reads TGCACCAGCAGCCATAAACAGAGCTTGAACACTGAAGCTTTCTTT.

This chain joins TRBV18 and TRBJ1-1, with D unclear. The CDR3 sequence is 13 residues long. Germline V gene data show CDR1 as KGHSH and CDR2 as LQKENI. V was pared by 3 bases and J by 3 bases, with 8 bases between. This CDR3 is CASSPGRDTEAFF. The CDR3 DNA reads TGTGCCAGCTCACCGGGAAGGGACACTGAAGCTTTCTTT.

In nucleotides, the CDR3 is TGCGCCAGCAGCCAAGGACACTCAGGCGAGCAGTACTTC. Its protein is CASSQGHSGEQYF. The chain combines TRBV4-1 with TRBJ2-7, with D uncertain. Trimming took 1 base from V and 6 from J, leaving 10 bases between them. This CDR3 is built from 13 residues. The germline gives CDR1 MGHRA, CDR2 YSYEKL.

The chain employs TRBV30 and TRBJ1-4; D not certain. Trimming cost V 2 bases and J 3 bases, with 13 bases left between them. CDR3 size: 15 residues. CDR1 is GTSNPN, CDR2 SVGIG, per germline (reference sequence). CDR3 sequence (DNA): TGTGCCTGGAGTAGAGGGCCCACTGCTAATGAAAAACTGTTTTTT. This gives the protein CAWSRGPTANEKLFF.

The rearrangement links TRBV13 to TRBJ1-4; 7 bases align to TRBD1. J lost 2 bases, V lost 3 bases, and 3 bases had no gene match. CDR3 length equals 15 residues. Germline V gene lookup returns CDR1 PRHDT and CDR2 FYEKMQ (reference sequence). CDR3 sequence (DNA): TGTGCCAGCAGCTTGGGACAGTTCACTAATGAAAAACTGTTTTTT. Protein product: CASSLGQFTNEKLFF.

The chain is built from TRBV6-4 and TRBJ2-1; the D gene is possibly TRBD1 (5 bases). The CDR3 length is 15 residues. V shed 6 bases and J shed 0 bases, with 12 bases lying between them. CDR1 MRHNA and CDR2 SNTAGT come from the germline V gene. The CDR3 DNA sequence: TGTGCCAGCAGCGTGGACATGAGCTCCTACAATGAGCAGTTCTTC. This translates into CASSVDMSSYNEQFF.

This clone was picked up one time. The V gene is TRBV27, the J gene TRBJ1-4; the D is unclear. Looked up from germline, CDR1 is MNHEY and CDR2 is SMNVEV (reference sequence). The germline V and J ends were trimmed by 2 bases and 4 bases, with 11 bases remaining between them. The CDR3 runs 15 residues. CDR3 DNA: TGTGCCAGCAGTTTAGGTGTGCACGATAATGAAAAACTGTTTTTT. Its protein is CASSLGVHDNEKLFF. Supplemented by reference TRBV27 and TRBJ1-4, the full variable domain reads EAQVTQNPRYLITVTGKKLTVTCSQNMNHEYMSWYRQDPGLGLRQIYYSMNVEVTDKGDVPEGYKVSRKEKRNFPLILESPSPNQTSLYFCASSLGVHDNEKLFFGSGTQLSVL.

This clone has only one observation. The CDR3 loop is CASRPGWGTGGVYEQYF. CDR3 bases: TGTGCCAGCAGGCCCGGGTGGGGTACAGGGGGTGTCTACGAGCAGTACTTC. The chain is built from TRBV2 and TRBJ2-7; 8 nucleotides align to TRBD1. Trimming took 6 bases from V and 3 from J; bases not matched to a gene: 16. From germline, CDR1 is SNHLY and CDR2 FYNNEI. The length of the CDR3 is 17 residues.